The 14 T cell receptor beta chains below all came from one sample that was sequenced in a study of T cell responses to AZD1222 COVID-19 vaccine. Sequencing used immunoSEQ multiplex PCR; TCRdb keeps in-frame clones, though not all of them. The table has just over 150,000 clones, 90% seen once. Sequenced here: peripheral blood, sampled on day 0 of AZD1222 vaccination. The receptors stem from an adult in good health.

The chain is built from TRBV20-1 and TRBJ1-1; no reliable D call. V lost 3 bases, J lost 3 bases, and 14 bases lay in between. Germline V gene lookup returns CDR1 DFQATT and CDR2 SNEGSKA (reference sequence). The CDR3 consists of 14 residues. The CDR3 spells CSASVDRAHTEAFF. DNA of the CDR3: TGCAGTGCTAGTGTTGATCGAGCGCACACTGAAGCTTTCTTT.

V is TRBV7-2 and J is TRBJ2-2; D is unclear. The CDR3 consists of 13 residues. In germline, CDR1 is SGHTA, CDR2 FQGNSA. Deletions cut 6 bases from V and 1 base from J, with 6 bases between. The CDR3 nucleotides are TGTGCCAGCAGGCCCAAGAACACCGGGGAGCTGTTTTTT. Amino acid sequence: CASRPKNTGELFF.

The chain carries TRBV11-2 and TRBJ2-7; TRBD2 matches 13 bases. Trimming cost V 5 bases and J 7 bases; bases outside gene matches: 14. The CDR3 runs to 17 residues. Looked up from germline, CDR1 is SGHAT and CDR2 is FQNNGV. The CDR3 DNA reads TGTGCCAGCAGCCAGATAGGGACTAGCGGGAAGCATAGGGAGCAGTACTTC. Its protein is CASSQIGTSGKHREQYF.

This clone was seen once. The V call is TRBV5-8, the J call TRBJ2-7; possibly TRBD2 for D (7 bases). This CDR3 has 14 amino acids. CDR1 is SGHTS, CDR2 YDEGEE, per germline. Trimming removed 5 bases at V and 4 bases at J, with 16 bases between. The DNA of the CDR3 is TGTGCCAGCAGAGGACTAGGGGGAGTGTACGAGCAGTACTTC. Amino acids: CASRGLGGVYEQYF.

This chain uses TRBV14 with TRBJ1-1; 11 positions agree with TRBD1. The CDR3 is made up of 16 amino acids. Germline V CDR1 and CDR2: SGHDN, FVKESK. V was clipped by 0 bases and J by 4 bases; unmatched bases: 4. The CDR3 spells CASSQDLGQGGTEAFF. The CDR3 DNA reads TGTGCCAGCAGCCAAGATCTGGGACAGGGGGGCACTGAAGCTTTCTTT.

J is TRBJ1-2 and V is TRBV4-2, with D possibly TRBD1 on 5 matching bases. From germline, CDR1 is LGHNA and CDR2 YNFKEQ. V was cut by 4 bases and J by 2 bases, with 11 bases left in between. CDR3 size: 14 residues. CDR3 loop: CASSPRDGNYGYTF. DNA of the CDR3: TGTGCCAGCAGCCCGCGGGACGGAAACTATGGCTACACCTTC.

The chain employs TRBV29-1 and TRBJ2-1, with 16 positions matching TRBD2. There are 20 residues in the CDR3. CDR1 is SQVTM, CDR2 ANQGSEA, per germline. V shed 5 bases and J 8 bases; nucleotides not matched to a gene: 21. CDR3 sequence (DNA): TGCAGCGTTCGAATGGGGCCGGGACTAGCGGGAGGGTTCTCGTGGTATGAGCAGTTCTTC. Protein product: CSVRMGPGLAGGFSWYEQFF.

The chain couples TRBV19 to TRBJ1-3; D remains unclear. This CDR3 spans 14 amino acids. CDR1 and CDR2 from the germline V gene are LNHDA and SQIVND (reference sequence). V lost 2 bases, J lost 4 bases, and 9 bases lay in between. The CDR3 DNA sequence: TGTGCCAGTAGTATAAAGGGTTACGGAAACACCATATATTTT. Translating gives CASSIKGYGNTIYF.

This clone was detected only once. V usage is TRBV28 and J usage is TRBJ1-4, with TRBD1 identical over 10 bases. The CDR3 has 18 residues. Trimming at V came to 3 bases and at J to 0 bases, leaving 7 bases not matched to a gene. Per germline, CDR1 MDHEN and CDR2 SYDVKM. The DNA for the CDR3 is TGTGCCAGCAGTTTGTGGGACAGGGGAGACGCAACTAATGAAAAACTGTTTTTT. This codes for CASSLWDRGDATNEKLFF.

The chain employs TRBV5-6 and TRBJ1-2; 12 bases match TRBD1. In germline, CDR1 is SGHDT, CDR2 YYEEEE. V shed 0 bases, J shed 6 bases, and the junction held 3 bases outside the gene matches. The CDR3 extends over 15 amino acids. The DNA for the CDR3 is TGTGCCAGCAGCTTGGTCGGGACAGGGGGCGATGGCTACACCTTC. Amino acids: CASSLVGTGGDGYTF.

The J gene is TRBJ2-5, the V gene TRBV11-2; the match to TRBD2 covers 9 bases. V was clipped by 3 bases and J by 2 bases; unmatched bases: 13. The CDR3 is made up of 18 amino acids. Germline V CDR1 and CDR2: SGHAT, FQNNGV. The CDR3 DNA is TGTGCCAGCAGCTTTTGGGGCCAAGAAGCGGGGGGACAAGAGACCCAGTACTTC. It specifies CASSFWGQEAGGQETQYF.

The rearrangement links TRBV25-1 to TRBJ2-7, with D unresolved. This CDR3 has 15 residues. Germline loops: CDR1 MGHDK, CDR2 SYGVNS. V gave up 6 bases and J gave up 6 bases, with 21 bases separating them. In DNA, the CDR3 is TGTGCCAGCAGCAACCATGACTGGCTCTACGGCGAGCAGTACTTC. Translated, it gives CASSNHDWLYGEQYF.

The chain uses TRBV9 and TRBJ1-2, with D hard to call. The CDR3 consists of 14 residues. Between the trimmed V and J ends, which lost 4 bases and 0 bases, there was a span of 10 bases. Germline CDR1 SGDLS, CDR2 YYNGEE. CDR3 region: CASSPLATNYGYTF. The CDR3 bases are TGTGCCAGCAGCCCATTGGCAACTAACTATGGCTACACCTTC. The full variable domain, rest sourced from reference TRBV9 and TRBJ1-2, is DSGVTQTPKHLITATGQRVTLRCSPRSGDLSVYWYQQSLDQGLQFLIQYYNGEERAKGNILERFSAQQFPDLHSELNLSSLELGDSALYFCASSPLATNYGYTFGSGTRLTVV.

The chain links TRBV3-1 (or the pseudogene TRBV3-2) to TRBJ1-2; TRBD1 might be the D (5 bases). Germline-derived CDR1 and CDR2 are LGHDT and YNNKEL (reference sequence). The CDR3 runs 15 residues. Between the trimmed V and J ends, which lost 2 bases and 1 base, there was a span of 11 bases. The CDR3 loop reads CASSQTTEINYGYTF. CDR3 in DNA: TGTGCCAGCAGCCAAACGACAGAAATTAACTATGGCTACACCTTC.